This T cell receptor (beta chain) comes out of a study of T cells in localized non-small cell lung cancer. The protocol was immunoSEQ multiplex PCR, while the TCRdb copy is restricted to in-frame clones and leaves out a portion. The sample yields tens of thousands of clones, approximately 91% seen once. Whole-study results and caveats: Because researchers sequenced only one region of the tumor, heterogeneity is still possible.

Concerning this clone itself: Its antigen is unknown.

Germline values: CDR1 MNHNY, CDR2 SVGAGI (reference sequence). The germline V and J ends were trimmed by 5 bases and 5 bases, with 10 bases remaining between them. The CDR3 runs 13 residues. The V call is TRBV6-6, the J call TRBJ1-5; tentatively, D is TRBD1 (6 bases). This specimen consisted of PBMCs, obtained before any cancer treatment. The receptor comes from a man aged 35 to 69 with stage II squamous cell lung carcinoma. The CDR3 sequence is CASSGQGYQPQHF. CDR3 DNA: TGTGCCAGCAGTGGCCAGGGGTATCAGCCCCAGCATTTT.